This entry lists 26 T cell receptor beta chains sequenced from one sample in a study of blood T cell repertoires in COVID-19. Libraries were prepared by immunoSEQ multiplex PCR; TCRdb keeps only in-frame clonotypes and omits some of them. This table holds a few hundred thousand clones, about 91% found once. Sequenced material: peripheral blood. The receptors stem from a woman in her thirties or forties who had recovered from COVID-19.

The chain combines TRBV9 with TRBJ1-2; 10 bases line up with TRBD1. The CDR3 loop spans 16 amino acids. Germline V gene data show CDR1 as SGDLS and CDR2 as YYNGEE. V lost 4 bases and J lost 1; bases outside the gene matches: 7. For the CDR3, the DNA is TGTGCCAGCAGCACAGGGACAGGGGCGAATAACTATGGCTACACCTTC. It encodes CASSTGTGANNYGYTF.

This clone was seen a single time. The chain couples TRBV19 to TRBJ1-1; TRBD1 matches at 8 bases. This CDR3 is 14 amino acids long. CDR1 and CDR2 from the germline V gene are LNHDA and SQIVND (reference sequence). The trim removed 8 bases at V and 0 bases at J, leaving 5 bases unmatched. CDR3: CASRSGQVNTEAFF. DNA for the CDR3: TGTGCCAGTCGATCGGGACAGGTGAACACTGAAGCTTTCTTT.

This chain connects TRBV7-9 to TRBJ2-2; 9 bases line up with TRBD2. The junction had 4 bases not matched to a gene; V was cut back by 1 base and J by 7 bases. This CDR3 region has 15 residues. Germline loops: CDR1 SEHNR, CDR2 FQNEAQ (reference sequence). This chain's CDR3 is CASSLVSSGNGELFF. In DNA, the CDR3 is TGTGCCAGCAGCTTAGTTTCTAGCGGGAACGGGGAGCTGTTTTTT.

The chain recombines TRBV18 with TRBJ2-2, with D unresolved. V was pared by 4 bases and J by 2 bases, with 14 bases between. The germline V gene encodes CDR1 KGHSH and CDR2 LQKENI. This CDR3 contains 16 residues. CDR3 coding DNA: TGTGCCAGCTCACGAGAACAGAAAAGCAACACCGGGGAGCTGTTTTTT. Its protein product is CASSREQKSNTGELFF. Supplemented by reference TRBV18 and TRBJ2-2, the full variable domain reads NAGVMQNPRHLVRRRGQEARLRCSPMKGHSHVYWYRQLPEEGLKFMVYLQKENIIDESGMPKERFSAEFPKEGPSILRIQQVVRGDSAAYFCASSREQKSNTGELFFGEGSRLTVL.

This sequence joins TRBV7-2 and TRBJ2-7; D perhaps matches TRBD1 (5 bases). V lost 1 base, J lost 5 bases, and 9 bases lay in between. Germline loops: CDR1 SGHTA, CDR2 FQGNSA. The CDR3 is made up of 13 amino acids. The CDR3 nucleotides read TGTGCCAGCAGCTTAGGAAGGGGCCACGAGCAGTACGTC. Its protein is CASSLGRGHEQYV.

CDR3 region: CASSRNSGPEETQYF. CDR3 sequence (DNA): TGTGCCAGCAGTCGTAATAGCGGCCCGGAGGAAACCCAGTACTTC. The chain combines TRBV7-9 with TRBJ2-5, with D perhaps matching TRBD2 (6 bases). The germline CDR1 and CDR2 sequences are SEHNR and FQNEAQ (reference sequence). The CDR3 is 15 amino acids. The V and J ends lost 6 bases and 8 bases respectively, with 22 bases between them.

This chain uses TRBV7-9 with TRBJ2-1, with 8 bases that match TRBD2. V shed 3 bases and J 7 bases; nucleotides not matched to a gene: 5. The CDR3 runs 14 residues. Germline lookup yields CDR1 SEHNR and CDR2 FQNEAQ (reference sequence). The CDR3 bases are TGTGCCAGCAGCTTTTCAGGCGGGAGGAATGAGCAGTTCTTC. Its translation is CASSFSGGRNEQFF.

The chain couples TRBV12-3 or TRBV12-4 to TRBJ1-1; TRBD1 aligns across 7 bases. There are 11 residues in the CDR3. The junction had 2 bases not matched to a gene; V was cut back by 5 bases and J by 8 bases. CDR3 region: CASSLTGEAFF. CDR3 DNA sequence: TGTGCCAGCAGTCTGACAGGGGAAGCTTTCTTT.

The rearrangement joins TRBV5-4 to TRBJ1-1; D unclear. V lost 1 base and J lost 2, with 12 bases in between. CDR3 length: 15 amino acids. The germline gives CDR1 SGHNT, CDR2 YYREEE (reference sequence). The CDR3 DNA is TGTGCCAGCAGCTTGAGAACCGGGGTTAACACTGAAGCTTTCTTT. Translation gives CASSLRTGVNTEAFF. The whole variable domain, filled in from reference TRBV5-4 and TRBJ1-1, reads ETGVTQSPTHLIKTRGQQVTLRCSSQSGHNTVSWYQQALGQGPQFIFQYYREEENGRGNFPPRFSGLQFPNYSSELNVNALELDDSALYLCASSLRTGVNTEAFFGQGTRLTVV.

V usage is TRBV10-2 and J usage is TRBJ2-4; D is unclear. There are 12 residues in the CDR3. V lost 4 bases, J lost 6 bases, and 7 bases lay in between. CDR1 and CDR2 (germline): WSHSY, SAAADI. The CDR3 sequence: CASSAVRNIQYF. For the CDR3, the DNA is TGCGCCAGCAGTGCGGTAAGAAACATTCAGTACTTC.

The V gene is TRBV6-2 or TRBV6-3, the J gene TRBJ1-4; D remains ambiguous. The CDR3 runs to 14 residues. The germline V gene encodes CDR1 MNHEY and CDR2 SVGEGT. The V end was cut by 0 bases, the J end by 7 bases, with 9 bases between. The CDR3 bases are TGTGCCAGCAGTTACTCGGAGGTAACTGAAAAACTGTTTTTT. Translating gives CASSYSEVTEKLFF.

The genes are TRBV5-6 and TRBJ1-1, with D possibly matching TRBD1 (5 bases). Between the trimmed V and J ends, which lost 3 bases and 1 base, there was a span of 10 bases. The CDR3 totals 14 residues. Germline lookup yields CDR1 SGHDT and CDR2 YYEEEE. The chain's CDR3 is CASSWQGKNTEAFF. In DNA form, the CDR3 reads TGTGCCAGCAGCTGGCAGGGTAAGAACACTGAAGCTTTCTTT.

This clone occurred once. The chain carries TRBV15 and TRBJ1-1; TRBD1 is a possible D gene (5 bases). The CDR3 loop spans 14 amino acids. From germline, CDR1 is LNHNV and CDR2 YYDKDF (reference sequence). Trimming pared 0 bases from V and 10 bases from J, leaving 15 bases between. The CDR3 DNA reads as TGTGCCACCAGCAGAGATGGAGGGGTGGCTGGAGCTTTCTTT. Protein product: CATSRDGGVAGAFF.

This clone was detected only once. The CDR3: CASSSPWTGYDYGYTF. The CDR3 nucleotides read TGTGCCAGCAGTTCCCCCTGGACAGGGTACGACTATGGCTACACCTTC. The gene calls are TRBV6-5 and TRBJ1-2; TRBD1 matches 8 bases. Germline V gene sequence: CDR1 MNHEY, CDR2 SVGAGI. The trim removed 4 bases at V and 3 bases at J, leaving 10 bases unmatched. This CDR3 comprises 16 residues.

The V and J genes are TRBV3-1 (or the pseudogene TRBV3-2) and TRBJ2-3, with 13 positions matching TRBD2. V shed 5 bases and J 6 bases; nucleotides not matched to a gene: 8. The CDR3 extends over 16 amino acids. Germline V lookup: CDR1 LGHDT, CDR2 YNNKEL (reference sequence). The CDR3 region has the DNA TGTGCCAGCAGCGGATGGACTAGCGGGGGTTCGGATACGCAGTATTTT. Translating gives CASSGWTSGGSDTQYF.

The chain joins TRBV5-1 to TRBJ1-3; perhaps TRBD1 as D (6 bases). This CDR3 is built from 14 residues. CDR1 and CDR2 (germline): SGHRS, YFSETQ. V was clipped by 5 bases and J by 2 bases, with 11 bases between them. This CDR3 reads CASSQGSAGNTIYF. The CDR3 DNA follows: TGCGCCAGCAGTCAGGGGTCAGCTGGAAACACCATATATTTT.

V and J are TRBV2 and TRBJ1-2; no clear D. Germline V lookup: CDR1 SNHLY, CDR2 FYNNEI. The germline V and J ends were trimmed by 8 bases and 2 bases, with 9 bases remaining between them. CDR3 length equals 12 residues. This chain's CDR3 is CASGNGNYGYTF. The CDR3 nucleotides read TGTGCCAGCGGAAACGGGAACTATGGCTACACCTTC.

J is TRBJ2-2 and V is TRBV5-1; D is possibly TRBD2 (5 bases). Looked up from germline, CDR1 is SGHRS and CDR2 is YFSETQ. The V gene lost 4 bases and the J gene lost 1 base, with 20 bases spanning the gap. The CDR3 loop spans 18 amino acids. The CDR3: CASSIHATGGGNTGELFF. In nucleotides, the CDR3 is TGCGCCAGCAGCATCCACGCGACCGGAGGAGGGAACACCGGGGAGCTGTTTTTT.

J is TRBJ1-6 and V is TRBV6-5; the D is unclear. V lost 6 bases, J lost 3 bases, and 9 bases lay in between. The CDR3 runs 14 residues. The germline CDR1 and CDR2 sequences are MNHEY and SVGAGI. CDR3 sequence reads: CASSLTLYNSPLHF. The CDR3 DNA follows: TGTGCCAGCAGCCTAACCCTCTATAATTCACCCCTCCACTTT.

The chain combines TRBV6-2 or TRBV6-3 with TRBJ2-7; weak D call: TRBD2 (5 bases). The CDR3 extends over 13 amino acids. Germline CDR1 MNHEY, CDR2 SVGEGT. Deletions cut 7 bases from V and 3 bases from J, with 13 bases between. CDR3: CASNPGEYYEQYV. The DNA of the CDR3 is TGTGCCAGCAACCCCGGGGAGTACTACGAGCAGTACGTC.

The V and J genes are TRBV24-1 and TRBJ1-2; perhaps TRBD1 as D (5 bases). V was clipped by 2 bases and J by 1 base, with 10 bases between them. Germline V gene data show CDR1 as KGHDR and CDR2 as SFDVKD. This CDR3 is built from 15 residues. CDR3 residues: CATSDSGGDNYGYTF. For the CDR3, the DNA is TGTGCCACCAGTGATTCGGGGGGTGATAACTATGGCTACACCTTC.

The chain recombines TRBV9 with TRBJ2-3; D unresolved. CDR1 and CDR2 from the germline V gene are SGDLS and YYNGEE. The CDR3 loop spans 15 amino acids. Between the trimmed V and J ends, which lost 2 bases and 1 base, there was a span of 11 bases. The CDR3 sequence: CASSVISVGTDTQYF. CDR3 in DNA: TGTGCCAGCAGCGTTATAAGCGTGGGCACAGATACGCAGTATTTT.

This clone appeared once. CDR3 in DNA: TGTGCCAGCCCGGAACTAGCGGGCCTTGGGACAGATACGCAGTATTTT. Its translation: CASPELAGLGTDTQYF. This sequence joins TRBV5-4 and TRBJ2-3; 9 nucleotides agree with TRBD2. The V and J ends lost 7 bases and 3 bases, in that order; junction bases with no gene match: 12. The CDR3 extends over 16 amino acids. The V gene's germline CDR1 is SGHNT and CDR2 YYREEE (reference sequence).

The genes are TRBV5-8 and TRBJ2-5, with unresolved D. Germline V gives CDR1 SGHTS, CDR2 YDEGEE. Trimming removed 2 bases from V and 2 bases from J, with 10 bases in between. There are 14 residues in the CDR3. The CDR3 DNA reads TGTGCCAGCAGCTTATCCCGGTTTCAAGAGACCCAGTACTTC. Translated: CASSLSRFQETQYF.

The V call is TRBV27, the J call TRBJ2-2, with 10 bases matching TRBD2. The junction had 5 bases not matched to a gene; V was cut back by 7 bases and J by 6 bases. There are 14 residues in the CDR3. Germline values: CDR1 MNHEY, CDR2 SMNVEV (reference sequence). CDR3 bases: TGTGCCAGCAAGAGCGGGGGGGCGGCCGGGGAGCTGTTTTTT. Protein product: CASKSGGAAGELFF.

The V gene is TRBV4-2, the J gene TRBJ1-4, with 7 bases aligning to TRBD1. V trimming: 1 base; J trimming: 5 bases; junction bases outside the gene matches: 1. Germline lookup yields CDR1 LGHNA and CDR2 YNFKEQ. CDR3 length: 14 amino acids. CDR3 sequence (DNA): TGTGCCAGCAGCCAAGGGACAGGCAATGAAAAACTGTTTTTT. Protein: CASSQGTGNEKLFF.